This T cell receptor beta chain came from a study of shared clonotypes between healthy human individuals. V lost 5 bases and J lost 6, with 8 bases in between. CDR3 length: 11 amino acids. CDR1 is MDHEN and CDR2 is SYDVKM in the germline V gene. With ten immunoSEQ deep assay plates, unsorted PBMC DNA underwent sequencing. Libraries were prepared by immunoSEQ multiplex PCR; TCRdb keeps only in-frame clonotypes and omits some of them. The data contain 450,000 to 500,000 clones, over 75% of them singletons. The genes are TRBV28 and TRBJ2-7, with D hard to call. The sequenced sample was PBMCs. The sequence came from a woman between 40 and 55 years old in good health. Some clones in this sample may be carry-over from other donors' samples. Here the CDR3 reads CASSARGEQYF. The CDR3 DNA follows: TGTGCCAGCAGTGCCCGCGGCGAGCAGTACTTC.